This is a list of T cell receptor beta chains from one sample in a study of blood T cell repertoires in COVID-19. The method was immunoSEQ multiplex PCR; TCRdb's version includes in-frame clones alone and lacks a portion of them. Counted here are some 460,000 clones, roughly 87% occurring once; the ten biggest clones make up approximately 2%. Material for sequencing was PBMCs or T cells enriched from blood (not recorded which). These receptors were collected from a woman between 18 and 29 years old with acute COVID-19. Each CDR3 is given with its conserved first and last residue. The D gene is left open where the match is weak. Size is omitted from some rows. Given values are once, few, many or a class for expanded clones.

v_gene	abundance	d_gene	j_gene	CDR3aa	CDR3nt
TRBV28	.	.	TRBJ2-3	CASSGGRETDTQYF	TGTGCCAGCAGCGGGGGGCGGGAGACAGATACGCAGTATTTT
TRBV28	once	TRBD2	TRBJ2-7	CASSGLSGTSGRSHEQYF	TGTGCCAGCAGTGGACTAAGCGGGACTAGCGGGAGGAGCCACGAGCAGTACTTC
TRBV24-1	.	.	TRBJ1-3	CATSDNRLHSGNTIYF	TGTGCCACCAGTGATAATCGACTGCACTCTGGAAACACCATATATTTT
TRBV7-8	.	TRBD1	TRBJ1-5	CASSNRQGGGNQPQHF	TGTGCCAGCAGTAACCGACAGGGGGGAGGCAATCAGCCCCAGCATTTT
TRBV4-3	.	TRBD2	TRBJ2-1	CASSRHLAGNEQFF	TGCGCCAGCAGCCGGCACCTAGCGGGTAATGAGCAGTTCTTC
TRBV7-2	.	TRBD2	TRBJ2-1	CASSFLLAGPGFYDEQFF	TGTGCCAGCAGCTTCCTACTAGCGGGACCCGGGTTTTACGATGAGCAGTTCTTC
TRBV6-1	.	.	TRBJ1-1	CASSEFTDTEAFF	TGTGCCAGCAGTGAATTTACAGATACTGAAGCTTTCTTT
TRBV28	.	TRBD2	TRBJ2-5	CASSSTGLAGKETQYF	TGTGCCAGCAGTTCAACGGGACTAGCGGGAAAAGAGACCCAGTACTTC
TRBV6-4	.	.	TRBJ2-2	CASSAEGSAGELFF	TGTGCCAGCAGTGCCGAGGGCTCCGCCGGGGAGCTGTTTTTT
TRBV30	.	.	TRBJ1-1	CAWSNRRDTEAFF	TGTGCCTGGAGTAACAGGAGGGACACTGAAGCTTTCTTT
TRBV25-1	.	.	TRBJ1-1	CASSEDSMNTEAFF	TGTGCCAGCAGTGAGGACAGCATGAACACTGAAGCTTTCTTT
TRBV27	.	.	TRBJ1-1	CASSSNRQNTEAFF	TGTGCCAGCAGTTCCAACCGACAGAACACTGAAGCTTTCTTT
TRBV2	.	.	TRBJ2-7	CASNDGTDYEQYF	TGTGCCAGCAATGACGGAACAGATTACGAGCAGTACTTC
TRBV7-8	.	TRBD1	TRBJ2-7	CASSRDRGSDEQYF	TGTGCCAGCTCTAGGGACAGGGGTTCGGACGAGCAGTACTTC
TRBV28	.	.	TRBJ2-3	CASSSSGGDTQYF	TGTGCCAGCAGTTCCAGCGGAGGGGATACGCAGTATTTT
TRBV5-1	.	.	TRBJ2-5	CASSLAEVGETQYF	TGCGCCAGCAGCTTGGCCGAGGTTGGAGAGACCCAGTACTTC
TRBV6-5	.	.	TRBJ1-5	CASSTALSDQPQHF	TGTGCCAGCAGCACAGCCCTAAGTGATCAGCCCCAGCATTTT
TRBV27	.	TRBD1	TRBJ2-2	CASSLYRGSGELFF	TGTGCCAGCAGTTTATACAGGGGGAGCGGGGAGCTGTTTTTT
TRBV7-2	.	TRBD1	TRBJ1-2	CASSLGGGQGKGYTF	TGTGCCAGCAGCTTAGGTGGAGGACAGGGAAAGGGCTACACCTTC
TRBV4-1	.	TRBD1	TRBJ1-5	CASSQEDRGNQPQHF	TGCGCCAGCAGCCAAGAGGACAGGGGCAATCAGCCCCAGCATTTT
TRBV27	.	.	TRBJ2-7	CASSGSPEYEQYF	TGTGCCAGCAGTGGGAGCCCTGAATACGAGCAGTACTTC
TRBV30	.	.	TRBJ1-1	CAWGTGGNEAFF	TGTGCCTGGGGCACGGGGGGAAATGAAGCTTTCTTT
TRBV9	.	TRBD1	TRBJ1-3	CASSVATGGNTIYF	TGTGCCAGCAGCGTAGCGACAGGGGGAAACACCATATATTTT
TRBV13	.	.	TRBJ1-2	CASSLSGRAYGYTF	TGTGCCAGCAGCTTATCGGGCAGGGCCTATGGCTACACCTTC
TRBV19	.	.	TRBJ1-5	CATKPWGASNQPQHF	TGTGCCACCAAGCCCTGGGGAGCCTCCAATCAGCCCCAGCATTTT
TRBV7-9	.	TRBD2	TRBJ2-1	CASSISTSDNEQFF	TGTGCCAGCAGCATCTCGACTAGCGACAATGAGCAGTTCTTC
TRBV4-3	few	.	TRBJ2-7	CASSPRLGDSYEQYF	TGCGCCAGCAGCCCCCGACTAGGGGACTCCTACGAGCAGTACTTC
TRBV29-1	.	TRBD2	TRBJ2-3	CSKLAGSADTQYF	TGCAGCAAACTAGCGGGGTCGGCAGATACGCAGTATTTT
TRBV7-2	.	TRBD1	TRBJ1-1	CASSYRDRQPLF	TGTGCCAGCAGTTATCGGGACAGGCAGCCGCTCTTT
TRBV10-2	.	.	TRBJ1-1	CASSAWGDTEAFF	TGCGCCAGCAGTGCTTGGGGGGACACTGAAGCTTTCTTT
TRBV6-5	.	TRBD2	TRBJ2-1	CASSLTSGRVNEQFF	TGTGCCAGCAGCCTTACTAGCGGGAGAGTGAATGAGCAGTTCTTC
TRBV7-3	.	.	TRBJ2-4	CASSQGSVDIQYF	TGTGCCAGCAGCCAGGGATCCGTGGACATTCAGTACTTC
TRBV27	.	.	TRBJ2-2	CASSKTNTGELFF	TGTGCCAGCAGCAAAACGAACACCGGGGAGCTGTTTTTT
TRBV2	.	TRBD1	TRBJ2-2	CASNTQGATGELFF	TGTGCCAGCAATACACAGGGGGCCACCGGGGAGCTGTTTTTT
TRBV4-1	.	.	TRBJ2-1	CASSQPTTDAYNEQFF	TGCGCCAGCAGCCAACCCACGACAGATGCCTACAATGAGCAGTTCTTC
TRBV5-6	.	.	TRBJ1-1	CASSLGGVSGSEAFF	TGTGCCAGCAGCTTGGGCGGGGTCTCCGGCTCGGAAGCTTTCTTT
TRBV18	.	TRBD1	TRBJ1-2	CASSQTGIHGYTF	TGTGCCAGCTCCCAGACAGGGATCCATGGCTACACCTTC
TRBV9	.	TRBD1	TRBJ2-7	CASSADRDEQYF	TGTGCCAGCAGCGCCGACAGGGACGAGCAGTACTTC
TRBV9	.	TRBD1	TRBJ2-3	CASSVAGTGEDTQYF	TGTGCCAGCAGCGTAGCTGGGACAGGGGAAGATACGCAGTATTTT
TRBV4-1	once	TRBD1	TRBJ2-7	CASSQGQGASYEQYF	TGCGCCAGCAGCCAAGGACAGGGTGCCTCCTACGAGCAGTACTTC
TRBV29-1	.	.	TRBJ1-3	CSVAGTLSGNTIYF	TGCAGCGTCGCCGGGACACTCTCTGGAAACACCATATATTTT